This is a list of T cell receptor beta chains from one sample in a study of blood T cell repertoires in COVID-19. Repertoires were generated with immunoSEQ multiplex PCR, while TCRdb's copy carries only in-frame clones and drops some. The data show 200,000 to 250,000 clones, 83% seen once. What was sequenced was peripheral blood. The receptor source for this set is a woman aged 25 to 39 with COVID-19, enrolled during active disease. The CDR3 runs from the conserved cysteine through the conserved F or W. Each record gives: J gene, V gene, CDR3 length, clone size, D gene, CDR3 protein, CDR3 DNA. D genes are given only for firm matches. Clone sizes are given selectively: once, few, many, or a class where the clone is expanded.

TRBJ1-2 TRBV5-6 12 . . CASSLGAGGYTF TGTGCCAGCAGCTTGGGGGCTGGGGGCTACACCTTC
TRBJ2-2 TRBV11-2 16 . TRBD2 CASSLVSGGASGELFF TGTGCCAGCAGCTTAGTTAGCGGGGGGGCCAGCGGGGAGCTGTTTTTT
TRBJ2-1 TRBV18 19 once TRBD1 CASSPLGLGQAISYNEQFF TGTGCCAGCTCACCACTGGGTTTGGGACAGGCGATCTCCTACAATGAGCAGTTCTTC
TRBJ1-6 TRBV7-9 15 few TRBD1 CASSLGGQGATPLHF TGTGCCAGCAGCTTGGGTGGACAGGGGGCAACACCCCTCCACTTT
TRBJ2-5 TRBV7-9 16 . TRBD2 CASSPLGAGVGETQYF TGTGCCAGCAGCCCCCTTGGGGCGGGAGTTGGGGAGACCCAGTACTTC
TRBJ1-1 TRBV5-6 14 . TRBD1 CASRSGTGNTEAFF TGTGCCAGCAGATCCGGGACAGGGAACACTGAAGCTTTCTTT
TRBJ1-3 TRBV3-1/TRBV3-2 15 . . CASSPDDNSGNTIYF TGTGCCAGCAGCCCAGACGACAACTCTGGAAACACCATATATTTT
TRBJ1-5 TRBV6-1 13 . . CASSEQGNQPQHF TGTGCCAGCAGTGAACAGGGGAATCAGCCCCAGCATTTT
TRBJ2-5 TRBV11-2 15 few . CASSLFSRAHETQYF TGTGCCAGCAGCTTATTCTCGAGGGCGCACGAGACCCAGTACTTC
TRBJ1-1 TRBV18 15 . . CASSPQSGEGTEAFF TGTGCCAGCTCACCACAATCGGGGGAGGGCACTGAAGCTTTCTTT
TRBJ1-2 TRBV5-4 15 few TRBD1 CASSATGTGGSGYTF TGTGCCAGCAGCGCGACCGGGACAGGGGGGTCGGGCTACACCTTC
TRBJ2-1 TRBV7-9 15 . TRBD2 CASSLGLAGEAEQFF TGTGCCAGCAGCCTCGGGCTAGCGGGAGAGGCTGAGCAGTTCTTC
TRBJ2-5 TRBV9 15 . . CASSVSGGAQETQYF TGTGCCAGCAGCGTATCGGGCGGGGCCCAAGAGACCCAGTACTTC
TRBJ1-2 TRBV5-5 13 few . CASSLQDTYGYTF TGTGCCAGCAGCTTACAGGATACCTATGGCTACACCTTC
TRBJ1-2 TRBV6-2/TRBV6-3 14 . . CASSWTGANYGYTF TGTGCCAGCAGCTGGACGGGAGCTAACTATGGCTACACCTTC
TRBJ1-5 TRBV7-2 13 . . CASSLFLSQPQHF TGTGCCAGCAGCTTATTCTTGAGTCAGCCCCAGCATTTT
TRBJ2-1 TRBV5-1 21 . TRBD2 CASSAQRAGTSGTRRDNEQFF TGCGCCAGCAGCGCGCAGAGGGCCGGGACTAGCGGGACTCGGCGGGACAATGAGCAGTTCTTC
TRBJ2-2 TRBV24-1 14 . . CATSDNHRLVELFF TGTGCCACCAGTGATAATCACAGGCTTGTGGAGCTGTTTTTT
TRBJ2-3 TRBV14 13 . . CASSQDSDDTQYF TGTGCCAGCAGCCAAGATAGTGATGATACGCAGTATTTT
TRBJ1-5 TRBV4-3 16 . . CASSQVYNRANQPQHF TGCGCCAGCAGCCAAGTTTATAACAGGGCCAATCAGCCCCAGCATTTT
TRBJ1-1 TRBV5-1 13 . . CASSSQVNTEAFF TGCGCCAGCAGCTCACAAGTGAACACTGAAGCTTTCTTT
TRBJ2-1 TRBV3-1/TRBV3-2 18 . TRBD2 CASSQGGSGTGSYNEQFF TGTGCCAGCAGCCAAGGGGGTAGCGGGACTGGCTCCTACAATGAGCAGTTCTTC
TRBJ1-2 TRBV28 12 . . CASRVTGRGYTF TGTGCCAGCAGGGTGACAGGCCGTGGCTACACCTTC
TRBJ2-1 TRBV6-5 12 . TRBD1 CASSHRGGEQFF TGTGCCAGCAGCCACAGGGGTGGTGAGCAGTTCTTC
TRBJ2-1 TRBV15 17 once TRBD2 CATSRDIRASGSNEQFF TGTGCCACCAGCAGAGATATTAGGGCTAGCGGGAGCAATGAGCAGTTCTTC
TRBJ2-3 TRBV29-1 19 . . CSVDFATPSTGDSTDTQYF TGCAGCGTTGATTTTGCTACTCCCTCGACAGGAGACAGCACAGATACGCAGTATTTT
TRBJ1-1 TRBV6-5 13 once . CASSSGALSEAFF TGTGCCAGCAGTTCAGGGGCTCTGAGTGAAGCTTTCTTT
TRBJ2-2 TRBV5-1 15 few . CASSVRGTGTGELFF TGCGCCAGCAGCGTTCGAGGAACGGGGACCGGGGAGCTGTTTTTT